The 5 T cell receptor beta chains below all came from one sample that was sequenced in a study of glioma-infiltrating T cells. TCR alpha and beta CDR3 regions were amplified from RNA using iRepertoire nested multiplex PCR. TCRdb used MiXCR to reprocess the multiplex PCR reads, holding one entry per CDR3 protein. The sample records 100,000 to 150,000 distinct CDR3 sequences, less than 30% being singletons. Sequenced: glioma tissue, nonneoplastic brain tissue, or PBMCs (not recorded which). The receptors originated from a human donor with low-grade glioma or glioblastoma, undergoing nonglioma brain surgery, or in good health (not recorded which).

Note on this clonotype: A much larger clone lies a single base off, so this may be a read error. The chain uses TRBV3-1 and TRBJ1-5; 8 positions match TRBD1. Germline CDR1 and CDR2: LGHDT and YNNKEL (reference sequence). The V and J ends lost 1 base and 3 bases, in that order; junction bases with no gene match: 5. The CDR3 is 16 residues long. The CDR3 DNA reads TGTGCCAGCAGCCAAGGGACAGGGTGGATCAATCAGCCCCAGCATTTT. Translating gives CASSQGTGWINQPQHF.

This clonotype occurred many times. The chain recombines TRBV24-1 with TRBJ2-7; possibly TRBD2 for D (5 bases). Germline values: CDR1 KGHDR, CDR2 SFDVKD. This CDR3 has 13 amino acids. V lost 4 bases, J lost 6 bases, and 12 bases lay in between. CDR3 in amino acids: CATSDGIEVEQYF. DNA for the CDR3: TGTGCCACCAGTGACGGGATTGAGGTCGAGCAGTACTTC.

Many counts were recorded for this clonotype. V usage is TRBV4-1 and J usage is TRBJ1-1; TRBD1 aligns across 7 bases. This CDR3 is built from 16 residues. V dropped 1 base and J dropped 2; count of bases not matched to a gene: 7. CDR1 MGHRA and CDR2 YSYEKL come from the germline V gene. CDR3 loop: CASSQARGQPNTEAFF. The CDR3 DNA sequence: TGCGCCAGCAGCCAAGCCCGGGGACAGCCAAACACTGAAGCTTTCTTT.

This clonotype has a handful of counts. The V call is TRBV5-6, the J call TRBJ2-1; 7 bases agree with TRBD1. The CDR3 contains 14 residues. Germline values: CDR1 SGHDT, CDR2 YYEEEE. V was clipped by 4 bases and J by 2 bases; unmatched bases: 3. The CDR3 region is CASSGTVTYNEQFF. As DNA, the CDR3 is TGTGCCAGCAGCGGGACAGTCACCTACAATGAGCAGTTCTTC.

This clonotype was detected many times. The chain employs TRBV2 and TRBJ2-3, with D uncertain. This CDR3 comprises 14 residues. Trimming shortened V by 8 bases and J by 2 bases, and 14 bases separated the two germline ends. CDR1 SNHLY and CDR2 FYNNEI come from the germline V gene. The CDR3 reads CASQNLRSTDTQYF. CDR3 bases: TGTGCCAGCCAAAACCTCAGGTCCACAGATACGCAGTATTTT.